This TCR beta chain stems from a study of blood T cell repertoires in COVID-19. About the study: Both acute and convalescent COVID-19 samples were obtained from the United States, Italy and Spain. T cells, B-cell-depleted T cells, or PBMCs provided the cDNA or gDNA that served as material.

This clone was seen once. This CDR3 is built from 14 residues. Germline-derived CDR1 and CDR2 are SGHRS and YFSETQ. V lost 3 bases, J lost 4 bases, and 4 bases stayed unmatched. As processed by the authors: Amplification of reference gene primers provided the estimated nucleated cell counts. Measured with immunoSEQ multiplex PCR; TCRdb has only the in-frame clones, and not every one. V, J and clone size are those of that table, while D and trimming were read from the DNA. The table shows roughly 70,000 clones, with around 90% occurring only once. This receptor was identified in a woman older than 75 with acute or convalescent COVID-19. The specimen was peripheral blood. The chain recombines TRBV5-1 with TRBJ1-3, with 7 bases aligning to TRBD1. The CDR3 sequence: CASSSTGTGNTIYF. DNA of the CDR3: TGCGCCAGCAGCTCGACAGGGACGGGAAACACCATATATTTT. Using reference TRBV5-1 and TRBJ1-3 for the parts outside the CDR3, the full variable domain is KAGVTQTPRYLIKTRGQQVTLSCSPISGHRSVSWYQQTPGQGLQFLFEYFSETQRNKGNFPGRFSGRQFSNSRSEMNVSTLELGDSALYLCASSSTGTGNTIYFGEGSWLTVV.